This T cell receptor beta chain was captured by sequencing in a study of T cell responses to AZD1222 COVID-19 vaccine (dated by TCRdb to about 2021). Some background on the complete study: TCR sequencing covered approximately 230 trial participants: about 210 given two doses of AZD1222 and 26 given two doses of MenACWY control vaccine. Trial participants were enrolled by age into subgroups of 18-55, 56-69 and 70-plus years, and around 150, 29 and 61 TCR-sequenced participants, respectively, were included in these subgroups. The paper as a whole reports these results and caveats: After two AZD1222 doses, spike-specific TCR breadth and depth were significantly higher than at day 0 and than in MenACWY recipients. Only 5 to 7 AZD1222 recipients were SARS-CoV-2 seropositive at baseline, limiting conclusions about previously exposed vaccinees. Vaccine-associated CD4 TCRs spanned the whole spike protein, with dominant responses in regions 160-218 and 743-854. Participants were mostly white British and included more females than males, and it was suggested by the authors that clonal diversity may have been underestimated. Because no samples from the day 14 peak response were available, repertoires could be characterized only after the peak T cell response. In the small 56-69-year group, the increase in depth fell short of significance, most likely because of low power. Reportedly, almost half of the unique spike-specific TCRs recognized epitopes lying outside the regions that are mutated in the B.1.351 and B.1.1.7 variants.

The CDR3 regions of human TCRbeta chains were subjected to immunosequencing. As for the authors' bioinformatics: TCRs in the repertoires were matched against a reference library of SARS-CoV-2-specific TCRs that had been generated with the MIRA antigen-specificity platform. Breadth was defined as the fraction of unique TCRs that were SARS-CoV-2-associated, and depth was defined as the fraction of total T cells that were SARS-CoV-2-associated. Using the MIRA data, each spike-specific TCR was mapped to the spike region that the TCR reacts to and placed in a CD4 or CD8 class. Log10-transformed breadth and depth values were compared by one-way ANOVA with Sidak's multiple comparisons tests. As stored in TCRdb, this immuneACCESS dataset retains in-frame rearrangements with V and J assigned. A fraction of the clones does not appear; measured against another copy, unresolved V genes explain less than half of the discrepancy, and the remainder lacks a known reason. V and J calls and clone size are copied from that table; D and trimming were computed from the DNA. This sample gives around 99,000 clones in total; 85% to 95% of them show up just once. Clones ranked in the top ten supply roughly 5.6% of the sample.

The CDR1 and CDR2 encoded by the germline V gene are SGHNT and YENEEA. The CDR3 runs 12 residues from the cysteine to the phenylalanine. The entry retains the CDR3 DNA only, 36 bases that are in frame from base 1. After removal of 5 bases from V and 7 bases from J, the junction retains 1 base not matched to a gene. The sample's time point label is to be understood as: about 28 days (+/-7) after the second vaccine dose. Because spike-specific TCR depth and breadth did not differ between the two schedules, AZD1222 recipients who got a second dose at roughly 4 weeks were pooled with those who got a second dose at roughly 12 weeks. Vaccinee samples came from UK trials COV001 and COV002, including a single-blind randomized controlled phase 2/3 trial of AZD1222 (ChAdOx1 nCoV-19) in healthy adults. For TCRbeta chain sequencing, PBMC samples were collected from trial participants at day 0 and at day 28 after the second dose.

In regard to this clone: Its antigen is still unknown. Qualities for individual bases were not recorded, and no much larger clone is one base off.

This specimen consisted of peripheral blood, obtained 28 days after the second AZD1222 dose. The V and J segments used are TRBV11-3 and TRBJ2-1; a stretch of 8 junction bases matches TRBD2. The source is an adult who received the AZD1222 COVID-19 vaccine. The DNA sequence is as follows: TGTGCCAGCAGCCCGGGGGGGAATGAGCAGTTCTTC. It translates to CASSPGGNEQFF. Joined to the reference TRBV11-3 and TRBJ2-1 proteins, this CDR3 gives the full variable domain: EAGVVQSPRYKIIEKKQPVAFWCNPISGHNTLYWYLQNLGQGPELLIRYENEEAVDDSQLPKDRFSAERLKGVDSTLKIQPAELGDSAVYLCASSPGGNEQFFGPGTRLTVL.